This T cell receptor (beta chain) was sequenced in a study of early T cells in non-severe SARS-CoV-2 infection. The table lists this clonotype with a few counts. Germline values: CDR1 SQVTM, CDR2 ANQGSEA. V shed 2 bases and J 6 bases; nucleotides not matched to a gene: 7. The CDR3 length is 13 residues. TCRdb reprocessed the 5' RACE reads via MiXCR and lists one record per CDR3 protein. Among some 59,000 distinct CDR3 sequences, over 7% were seen once, and the ten largest hold under 25%. Sequenced: whole blood. The rearrangement uses TRBV29-1 and TRBJ2-7, with 7 bases matching TRBD1. This clonotype was obtained from an adult who was a healthcare worker with PCR-confirmed SARS-CoV-2 infection or an uninfected control (not recorded which). The CDR3 spells CSVERTTGSEQYF. The CDR3 DNA follows: TGCAGCGTTGAACGAACGACAGGGAGCGAGCAGTACTTC.